The clone carrying this TCR beta chain was observed a handful of times. Its antigen is not known. The sample is drawn from a study of blood T cells in healthy people across ages. Findings and limits, study-wide: More naive CD4+ cells and higher diversity marked long-lived donors relative to aged donors.

Together with a sample-barcoded 5' primer, a J-beta primer mix was included in a second PCR lasting about 7 to 12 cycles. Via MiXCR, TCRdb re-called the 5' RACE reads, giving one row per CDR3 protein. The sample records some 1 million distinct CDR3 sequences, more than 35% being singletons. The clonotype comes from a woman between 55 and 75 years old in good health. Sequencing used blood.

CDR3 residues: CASSLVPGTGYEQYF. DNA of the CDR3: TGCGCCAGCAGCTTGGTTCCGGGGACGGGCTACGAGCAGTACTTC. The chain employs TRBV5-1 and TRBJ2-7, with D perhaps given as TRBD1 or TRBD2 (5 bases each). The CDR3 has 15 amino acids. V was shortened by 0 bases and J by 3 bases, with 13 bases between the two germline ends. Germline loops: CDR1 SGHRS, CDR2 YFSETQ.